The clone carrying this T cell receptor beta chain was counted at least ten times. What it binds is unknown. This may arise from a read error, as a much more abundant clone is one base away. This record comes from a study of regulatory T cells in long-lasting Graves disease. Across the whole study: Antithyroid drugs had been taken by newly diagnosed Graves' patients for under 3 months. Study results and limitations: Among persistent patients, a larger number of public clonotypes were shared (about 2,800) than among newly diagnosed patients (about 970). Peripheral blood was the sole material, not thyroid tissue. Persistent disease exhibited a predilection for TRBV28, TRBJ1-2 and TRBJ2-5.

Time point in this sample: newly diagnosed GD, antithyroid drugs for less than 3 months. There was RNA extracted from PBMCs, and the TCR library was made from it. Combining iRepertoire HTBI primers with Arm-PCR of CDR3 regions, the authors built TCR beta libraries. TCRdb independently ran MiXCR on the multiplex PCR reads; one entry per CDR3 protein. Here the sample spans approximately 250,000 distinct CDR3 sequences, approximately 20% being singletons. This CDR3 is 14 amino acids long. CDR1 is SGHVS and CDR2 is FQNEAQ in the germline V gene. The ends lost 1 base at V and 3 bases at J; junction bases unmatched: 1.

The receptor's source is a female donor with Graves disease. This specimen was peripheral blood mononuclear cells (PBMCs), taken at new diagnosis, from a patient treated with antithyroid drugs. This rearrangement joins TRBV7-8 to TRBJ2-7, with 9 bases lining up with TRBD2. CDR3 DNA: TGTGCCAGCAGCTTAGGACTAGCGGTCTACGAGCAGTACTTC. It translates to CASSLGLAVYEQYF.